This is a list of T cell receptor beta chains from one sample in a study of cytomegalovirus exposure and HLA in healthy donors. Sequencing used immunoSEQ multiplex PCR; TCRdb keeps in-frame clones, though not all of them. Of about 98,000 clones in the sample, 70% are singletons; the top ten hold over 2%. Specimen: PBMCs. Receptor source: a man aged 50 to 60 in good health and CMV-seronegative. Each CDR3 is given with its conserved first and last residue. The D gene is left open where the match is weak. Clone size is not always given. Where it is, it says once, few, many or a class for expanded clones.

CASRSRTLSTDTQYF,TGTGCCAGCAGGTCTCGGACACTAAGCACAGATACGCAGTATTTT,NA,TRBV2,NA,TRBJ2-3
CASEDRGYGYTF,TGTGCCAGTGAGGACAGGGGGTATGGCTACACCTTC,TRBD1,TRBV19,few,TRBJ1-2
CASSQQGAFYEQYF,TGTGCCAGCAGCCAACAGGGGGCCTTCTACGAGCAGTACTTC,TRBD1,TRBV6-5,NA,TRBJ2-7
CASSFTFWDRELYYEQYF,TGTGCCAGCAGTTTTACTTTTTGGGACAGGGAACTTTATTACGAGCAGTACTTC,TRBD1,TRBV27,NA,TRBJ2-7
CASSWDRAGANVLTF,TGTGCCAGTAGCTGGGACAGGGCCGGGGCCAACGTCCTGACTTTC,TRBD1,TRBV19,NA,TRBJ2-6
CASSFVTRINYGYTF,TGTGCCAGCAGTTTCGTGACACGAATTAACTATGGCTACACCTTC,NA,TRBV28,few,TRBJ1-2
CASSLTADTQYF,TGTGCCAGCAGTTTAACGGCAGATACGCAGTATTTT,NA,TRBV27,NA,TRBJ2-3
CASSFPPASHRDNEQFF,TGTGCCAGCAGTTTTCCTCCGGCTTCCCATCGGGACAATGAGCAGTTCTTC,NA,TRBV28,NA,TRBJ2-1
CASSPTGNQPQHF,TGTGCCAGCTCACCAACAGGGAATCAGCCCCAGCATTTT,NA,TRBV18,NA,TRBJ1-5
CASSARGTGTDTQYF,TGTGCCAGCAGCGCCCGAGGGACTGGCACAGATACGCAGTATTTT,NA,TRBV9,NA,TRBJ2-3
CASSPLRTATNTGELFF,TGTGCCAGCAGCCCACTGAGGACAGCAACGAACACCGGGGAGCTGTTTTTT,NA,TRBV5-6,NA,TRBJ2-2
CAISGPEWDRGSYEQYF,TGTGCCATCAGTGGCCCAGAATGGGACAGGGGGAGTTACGAGCAGTACTTC,TRBD1,TRBV10-3,NA,TRBJ2-7
CATSSTGGVAFF,TGTGCCACCAGCAGTACAGGGGGAGTAGCTTTCTTT,TRBD1,TRBV15,NA,TRBJ1-1
CASRAGTASNQPQHF,TGTGCCAGCAGAGCCGGGACAGCTAGCAATCAGCCCCAGCATTTT,TRBD1,TRBV6-5,NA,TRBJ1-5
CSSSFSPDGYTF,TGTTCCAGCAGCTTTTCACCAGATGGCTACACCTTC,NA,TRBV7-9,NA,TRBJ1-2
CASRSDRGDTGNTIYF,TGCGCCAGCAGAAGCGACAGGGGCGACACTGGAAACACCATATATTTT,TRBD1,TRBV10-2,few,TRBJ1-3
CASRRGQGRETQYF,TGTGCCAGCAGACGTGGACAGGGTCGAGAGACCCAGTACTTC,TRBD1,TRBV27,NA,TRBJ2-5
CASSIGRNYGYTF,TGTGCCAGTAGTATCGGTAGAAACTATGGCTACACCTTC,NA,TRBV19,NA,TRBJ1-2
CASSLVQRGSYGYTF,TGTGCCAGCAGCTTAGTCCAGAGGGGGTCTTATGGCTACACCTTC,NA,TRBV7-2,few,TRBJ1-2
CASSRDSSSYNEQFF,TGTGCCAGCAGTCGGGACTCCAGCTCCTACAATGAGCAGTTCTTC,NA,TRBV2,NA,TRBJ2-1
CAWKGAGEQYF,TGTGCCTGGAAGGGGGCGGGTGAGCAGTACTTC,TRBD1,TRBV30,once,TRBJ2-7
CASSQQGASTDTQYF,TGTGCCAGCAGTCAGCAGGGGGCGAGCACAGATACGCAGTATTTT,TRBD1,TRBV28,once,TRBJ2-3
CASSTHGTVTEAFF,TGTGCCAGCAGTACTCACGGGACAGTCACTGAAGCTTTCTTT,TRBD1,TRBV28,once,TRBJ1-1
CASSPWTSGDQETQYF,TGTGCCAGCAGCCCATGGACTAGCGGGGACCAAGAGACCCAGTACTTC,TRBD2,TRBV7-9,NA,TRBJ2-5
CASSPKGGGEQYF,TGTGCCAGCAGCCCCAAAGGGGGCGGCGAGCAGTACTTC,TRBD1,TRBV7-9,NA,TRBJ2-7
CASSFRQGINYGYTF,TGTGCCAGCAGCTTCCGCCAGGGTATTAACTATGGCTACACCTTC,NA,TRBV5-6,NA,TRBJ1-2
CASSKLAGTPDTQYF,TGTGCCAGCAGTAAACTAGCGGGGACGCCAGATACGCAGTATTTT,TRBD2,TRBV7-2,NA,TRBJ2-3
CASSSNQDSNYGYTF,TGTGCCAGCTCATCGAATCAGGATTCTAACTATGGCTACACCTTC,NA,TRBV18,few,TRBJ1-2
CASSPLAGVYNEQFF,TGTGCCAGCAGTCCCCTAGCGGGGGTCTACAATGAGCAGTTCTTC,TRBD2,TRBV28,few,TRBJ2-1
CASSQVRTSGQETQYF,TGTGCCAGCAGCCAAGTTCGGACTAGCGGACAAGAGACCCAGTACTTC,TRBD2,TRBV14,once,TRBJ2-5
CASSLARVGRTGSTQYF,TGTGCCAGCAGCTTAGCGCGGGTAGGACGAACGGGGAGCACCCAGTACTTC,NA,TRBV7-9,NA,TRBJ2-5
CASSLTGGGNTGELFF,TGTGCCAGCAGTTTGACAGGGGGCGGGAACACCGGGGAGCTGTTTTTT,TRBD1,TRBV11-2,NA,TRBJ2-2
CASRLAGRRSNTEAFF,TGTGCAAGTCGCTTAGCTGGCAGGCGTTCGAACACTGAAGCTTTCTTT,NA,TRBV12-2,NA,TRBJ1-1
CSVEGRLGATEAFF,TGCAGCGTTGAGGGCAGACTTGGGGCCACTGAAGCTTTCTTT,NA,TRBV29-1,NA,TRBJ1-1
CAWSAVLGDQPQHF,TGTGCCTGGAGTGCAGTCCTCGGGGATCAGCCCCAGCATTTT,NA,TRBV30,NA,TRBJ1-5
CASSNGQLNTEAFF,TGCGCCAGCAGCAACGGACAGCTGAACACTGAAGCTTTCTTT,NA,TRBV5-1,few,TRBJ1-1
CASSQLAGGRWETQYF,TGCGCCAGCAGCCAACTAGCGGGGGGGCGGTGGGAGACCCAGTACTTC,TRBD2,TRBV4-1,NA,TRBJ2-5
CASSVQAANYGYTF,TGTGCCAGCAGTGTTCAGGCTGCTAACTATGGCTACACCTTC,NA,TRBV2,NA,TRBJ1-2
CASSLFRTSVNNEQFF,TGTGCCAGCAGCTTGTTTAGGACTAGCGTTAACAATGAGCAGTTCTTC,TRBD2,TRBV5-4,NA,TRBJ2-1
CASSESRDRGYGYTF,TGTGCCAGCAGCGAGAGCCGGGACAGGGGTTATGGCTACACCTTC,TRBD1,TRBV28,NA,TRBJ1-2
CASTLLGTSGRSVNEQFF,TGTGCCAGCACCTTATTGGGGACTAGCGGGAGATCAGTAAATGAGCAGTTCTTC,TRBD2,TRBV28,NA,TRBJ2-1
CASSAGLAGNEQFF,TGTGCCAGCAGTGCGGGTCTAGCGGGCAATGAGCAGTTCTTC,TRBD2,TRBV6-4,NA,TRBJ2-1
CASSIDSGEPYNEQFF,TGTGCCAGTAGTATAGATTCGGGAGAACCATACAATGAGCAGTTCTTC,NA,TRBV19,NA,TRBJ2-1
CASSQEHGQGGEKLFF,TGCGCCAGCAGCCAAGAGCATGGTCAGGGCGGTGAAAAACTGTTTTTT,NA,TRBV4-1,NA,TRBJ1-4
CASKRSDQQPQHF,TGTGCCAGTAAGAGGTCAGACCAACAGCCCCAGCATTTT,NA,TRBV19,NA,TRBJ1-5
CSVATGSYEQYF,TGCAGCGTTGCGACAGGCTCCTACGAGCAGTACTTC,NA,TRBV29-1,few,TRBJ2-7